The 25 T cell receptor beta chains listed next were all sequenced from one sample in a study of cytomegalovirus exposure and HLA in healthy donors. It was with 60 Vbeta and 13 Jbeta primers that the PCR ran. The method was immunoSEQ multiplex PCR; TCRdb's version includes in-frame clones alone and lacks a portion of them. The repertoire table contains around 71,000 clones. Sequenced sample: PBMCs. Receptors were obtained from a woman aged 30 to 39 in good health and CMV-seronegative.

V and J are TRBV28 and TRBJ2-7; D is ambiguous. The germline V gene has CDR1 MDHEN and CDR2 SYDVKM. CDR3 length: 11 residues. V was shortened by 1 base and J by 4 bases, with 2 bases between the two germline ends. CDR3 residues: CASSLLYEQYF. The CDR3, as DNA: TGTGCCAGCAGTTTATTATACGAGCAGTACTTC. Combining the CDR3 with reference TRBV28 and TRBJ2-7 gives the whole variable domain DVKVTQSSRYLVKRTGEKVFLECVQDMDHENMFWYRQDPGLGLRLIYFSYDVKMKEKGDIPEGYSVSREKKERFSLILESASTNQTSMYLCASSLLYEQYFGPGTRLTVT.

The chain employs TRBV27 and TRBJ2-5; D possibly corresponds to TRBD1 (6 bases). The CDR3 loop spans 14 amino acids. Trimming shortened V by 4 bases and J by 4 bases, and 13 bases separated the two germline ends. Germline CDR1 MNHEY, CDR2 SMNVEV (reference sequence). The CDR3 DNA is TGTGCCAGCAGTTCCGATAGGGGGAGAGAGACCCAGTACTTC. It translates to CASSSDRGRETQYF.

V is TRBV20-1 and J is TRBJ1-1; D is uncertain. V dropped 6 bases and J dropped 5 bases, with 10 bases sitting between them. CDR3 length equals 11 residues. The germline V gene has CDR1 DFQATT and CDR2 SNEGSKA (reference sequence). The CDR3 DNA follows: TGCAGTGCCAATCCACGGACTGAAGCTTTCTTT. Protein sequence: CSANPRTEAFF.

The genes are TRBV28 and TRBJ1-1; D gene unclear. V lost 3 bases, J lost 3 bases, and 11 bases lay in between. CDR3 length equals 14 residues. CDR1 and CDR2 from the germline V gene are MDHEN and SYDVKM. The CDR3 region is CASSFREEYTEAFF. The CDR3 DNA is TGTGCCAGCAGTTTCCGGGAAGAGTACACTGAAGCTTTCTTT.

The chain is built from TRBV9 and TRBJ2-2; D perhaps matches TRBD2 (6 bases). V was trimmed by 2 bases and J by 0 bases, leaving 20 bases between them. The CDR3 consists of 19 residues. Germline-derived CDR1 and CDR2 are SGDLS and YYNGEE. The CDR3 coding sequence is TGTGCCAGCAGCGTTCCTAGCTCCTCCGGGGGATCGAACACCGGGGAGCTGTTTTTT. Translated, it gives CASSVPSSSGGSNTGELFF.

The genes are TRBV19 and TRBJ2-7; 7 nucleotides match TRBD1. The CDR3 has 14 amino acids. V lost 4 bases to trimming and J lost 5 bases; unmatched junction nucleotides: 8. Germline CDR1 reads LNHDA; CDR2 reads SQIVND (reference sequence). The CDR3: CASSTTGTRHEQYF. In nucleotides, the CDR3 is TGTGCCAGTAGTACGACAGGGACACGGCACGAGCAGTACTTC.

V gene TRBV21-1 combines with J gene TRBJ1-4. TRBV21-1 is noted as a pseudogene. This CDR3 has 17 residues. The CDR3 coding sequence is TGTGCCAGCATCCAAGGGGGGGGTTCGACTGGTAATGAAAAACTGTTTTTT. This encodes CASIQGGGSTGNEKLFF.

This chain connects TRBV25-1 to TRBJ1-2; 7 positions match TRBD1. The length of the CDR3 is 12 residues. Germline-derived CDR1 and CDR2 are MGHDK and SYGVNS. With 6 bases clipped from V and 8 bases from J, the junction kept 6 bases outside the gene matches. CDR3 loop: CASSRTGDGYTF. In DNA form, the CDR3 reads TGTGCCAGCAGCCGAACAGGGGACGGCTACACCTTC.

The genes are TRBV7-9 and TRBJ2-4; tentative D call: TRBD2 (6 bases). Trimming shortened V by 5 bases and J by 0 bases, and 17 bases separated the two germline ends. Germline V CDR1 and CDR2: SEHNR, FQNEAQ (reference sequence). The CDR3 sequence is 17 residues long. The CDR3 DNA reads as TGTGCCAGCAGCCCTCGGGAGTCTATAATAGCCAAAAACATTCAGTACTTC. Encoded protein: CASSPRESIIAKNIQYF.

This chain uses TRBV6-5 with TRBJ2-3; 8 bases agree with TRBD2. The germline V gene has CDR1 MNHEY and CDR2 SVGAGI. V was clipped by 1 base and J by 5 bases; unmatched bases: 5. CDR3 length equals 15 residues. The CDR3 region has the DNA TGTGCCAGCAGTTACTTCCGGGGGGGCTTAGATACGCAGTATTTT. It specifies CASSYFRGGLDTQYF.

This sequence joins TRBV13 and TRBJ2-7, with a weak D call TRBD2 (6 bases). In germline, CDR1 is PRHDT, CDR2 FYEKMQ (reference sequence). The V end lost 1 base, the J end lost 4 bases, and 8 bases lay between the germline ends. This CDR3 has 13 amino acids. CDR3 DNA: TGTGCCAGCAGCTTAGTTGGAGGGTACGAGCAGTACTTC. As protein: CASSLVGGYEQYF. The complete variable domain, with remaining parts taken from reference TRBV13 and TRBJ2-7, reads AAGVIQSPRHLIKEKRETATLKCYPIPRHDTVYWYQQGPGQDPQFLISFYEKMQSDKGSIPDRFSAQQFSDYHSELNMSSLELGDSALYFCASSLVGGYEQYFGPGTRLTVT.

V usage is TRBV5-6 and J usage is TRBJ1-2; 8 positions match TRBD1. This CDR3 contains 14 residues. With 0 bases clipped from V and 4 bases from J, the junction kept 2 bases outside the gene matches. Germline CDR1 and CDR2: SGHDT and YYEEEE. The CDR3, as DNA: TGTGCCAGCAGCTTGGGGGGACAGGTCTATGGCTACACCTTC. This gives the protein CASSLGGQVYGYTF.

The V call is TRBV9, the J call TRBJ2-2; D perhaps matches TRBD2 (7 bases). This CDR3 is built from 16 residues. V lost 3 bases and J lost 4, with 16 bases in between. Germline CDR1 and CDR2: SGDLS and YYNGEE. The DNA for the CDR3 is TGTGCCAGCAGCGGCGCGGGGGCGGGCGGCACCGGGGAGCTGTTTTTT. Protein: CASSGAGAGGTGELFF.

The V call is TRBV14, the J call TRBJ2-7, with D possibly TRBD1 on 5 matching bases. Per germline, CDR1 SGHDN and CDR2 FVKESK. V gave up 5 bases and J gave up 5 bases, with 16 bases separating them. This CDR3 comprises 14 residues. The CDR3 DNA reads as TGTGCCAGCAGCGTCTGGACAAAGAAGGACGAGCAGTACTTC. Its protein product is CASSVWTKKDEQYF. Full variable domain (remainder filled in from reference TRBV14 and TRBJ2-7): EAGVTQFPSHSVIEKGQTVTLRCDPISGHDNLYWYRRVMGKEIKFLLHFVKESKQDESGMPNNRFLAERTGGTYSTLKVQPAELEDSGVYFCASSVWTKKDEQYFGPGTRLTVT.

This chain links TRBV4-2 with TRBJ1-2; 8 bases match TRBD1. After removal of 0 bases from V and 8 bases from J, the junction contained 5 bases not matched to a gene. The CDR3 covers 14 residues. Germline lookup yields CDR1 LGHNA and CDR2 YNFKEQ. The CDR3 loop is CASSQEGQGGGYTF. The CDR3 DNA reads as TGTGCCAGCAGCCAAGAAGGACAGGGAGGAGGCTACACCTTC.

The V and J genes are TRBV15 and TRBJ2-7; 10 bases fit TRBD2. The V gene's germline CDR1 is LNHNV and CDR2 YYDKDF (reference sequence). V lost 1 base and J lost 0; bases outside the gene matches: 3. The CDR3 is made up of 16 amino acids. The CDR3 DNA is TGTGCCACCAGCAGAGGACTAGCGGGTAGCTCCTACGAGCAGTACTTC. Translated: CATSRGLAGSSYEQYF.

V is TRBV5-1 and J is TRBJ2-3; perhaps TRBD1 as D (5 bases). Trimming removed 5 bases from V and 3 bases from J, with 16 bases in between. CDR1 and CDR2 from the germline V gene are SGHRS and YFSETQ. CDR3 size: 15 residues. The CDR3 sequence: CASSGTDRGTDTQYF. The CDR3 DNA reads as TGCGCCAGCAGTGGAACTGATAGGGGTACAGATACGCAGTATTTT.

The V call is TRBV6-5, the J call TRBJ1-3; 7 nucleotides align to TRBD1. The length of the CDR3 is 14 residues. CDR1 and CDR2 (germline): MNHEY, SVGAGI. J was trimmed by 6 bases and V by 6 bases; bases with no gene match: 8. The CDR3: CASRRQGVENTIYF. The CDR3 nucleotides are TGTGCCAGCAGACGACAGGGCGTCGAAAACACCATATATTTT.

The rearrangement links TRBV2 to TRBJ2-1; 8 bases are a match to TRBD2. V trimming: 4 bases; J trimming: 9 bases; junction bases outside the gene matches: 11. The germline gives CDR1 SNHLY, CDR2 FYNNEI. CDR3 length equals 15 residues. The CDR3 coding sequence is TGTGCCAGCAGTGGGAGCGGGAGATTTCAGTCTGAGCAGTTCTTC. It encodes CASSGSGRFQSEQFF.

The chain joins TRBV29-1 to TRBJ1-2, with TRBD1 matching over 8 bases. Germline V gives CDR1 SQVTM, CDR2 ANQGSEA. The V segment lost 2 bases and the J segment 4 bases; nucleotides outside the gene matches: 9. This CDR3 is 15 amino acids long. The CDR3: CSVEPRAGGVYGYTF. The CDR3 nucleotides read TGCAGCGTTGAACCTCGGGCAGGGGGCGTCTATGGCTACACCTTC. Supplemented by reference TRBV29-1 and TRBJ1-2, the full variable domain reads SAVISQKPSRDICQRGTSLTIQCQVDSQVTMMFWYRQQPGQSLTLIATANQGSEATYESGFVIDKFPISRPNLTFSTLTVSNMSPEDSSIYLCSVEPRAGGVYGYTFGSGTRLTVV.

The DNA of the CDR3 is TGCGCCAGCAGCATGTCAGGGGGCGGTGGAAACACCATATATTTT. Translation gives CASSMSGGGGNTIYF. V gene TRBV5-1 combines with J gene TRBJ1-3; TRBD1 matches 8 bases. The CDR3 is 15 residues long. V lost 4 bases and J lost 3; bases outside the gene matches: 6. CDR1 and CDR2 from the germline V gene are SGHRS and YFSETQ.

The J gene is TRBJ2-7, the V gene TRBV5-1; the D is unclear. The CDR3 consists of 11 residues. V was cut by 2 bases and J by 5 bases, with 5 bases left in between. CDR1 and CDR2 from the germline V gene are SGHRS and YFSETQ. This CDR3 is CASSFLDEQYF. The CDR3 nucleotides are TGCGCCAGCAGCTTCCTAGACGAGCAGTACTTC.

The V call is TRBV19, the J call TRBJ1-5; D uncertain. Germline V gene lookup returns CDR1 LNHDA and CDR2 SQIVND (reference sequence). The CDR3 totals 15 residues. V lost 5 bases and J 1 base, leaving 12 bases between the germline ends. The CDR3 nucleotides read TGTGCCAGTAGTCCCCGGGTCCCGAGCAATCAGCCCCAGCATTTT. This translates into CASSPRVPSNQPQHF. The variable domain in full, with the rest retrieved from reference TRBV19 and TRBJ1-5, is DGGITQSPKYLFRKEGQNVTLSCEQNLNHDAMYWYRQDPGQGLRLIYYSQIVNDFQKGDIAEGYSVSREKKESFPLTVTSAQKNPTAFYLCASSPRVPSNQPQHFGDGTRLSIL.

The gene calls are TRBV6-5 and TRBJ2-5; 7 bases match TRBD1. Trimming took 0 bases from V and 9 from J; bases not matched to a gene: 7. Looked up from germline, CDR1 is MNHEY and CDR2 is SVGAGI. CDR3 length: 14 residues. This CDR3 reads CASSYSTGMSSQYF. The CDR3 DNA follows: TGTGCCAGCAGTTACTCGACAGGGATGAGTTCCCAGTACTTC.

This chain links TRBV5-1 with TRBJ2-7; 16 nucleotides match TRBD2. This CDR3 is 16 amino acids long. Germline assignment: CDR1 SGHRS and CDR2 YFSETQ. Losses at the gene ends were 4 bases for V and 7 bases for J; bases not matched to a gene: 8. The CDR3 DNA is TGCGCCAGCAGCGGGGGACTAGCGGGAGGGCCAGGAGAGCAGTACTTC. Translating gives CASSGGLAGGPGEQYF.